The clone carrying this T cell receptor (beta chain) was recorded many times. Its antigen is currently unknown. These data are taken from a study of CD8 T cells in ankylosing spondylitis. General observations from the study: Matched synovial fluid from ankylosing spondylitis patients was reported to be enriched for disease-linked clones.

Each TCR beta library was made by quantitative 5'-RACE that incorporated molecular barcodes. In TCRdb, the 5' RACE reads were re-called with MiXCR into one record per CDR3 protein. This table has 200,000 to 300,000 distinct CDR3 sequences, approximately 9% appearing once. Losses at the gene ends were 3 bases for V and 9 bases for J; bases not matched to a gene: 2. The CDR3 totals 13 residues. CDR1 is SGHDN and CDR2 is FVKESK in the germline V gene. This clonotype was sampled from a male donor with ankylosing spondylitis or in good health (not recorded which). The chain recombines TRBV14 with TRBJ1-6; the match to TRBD1 covers 7 bases. Sequencing was done on a sample of blood, either unsorted or a sorted T cell fraction (not recorded which). CDR3 DNA: TGTGCCAGCAGCCAGGACAGGTCTTCACCCCTCCACTTT. Translated, it gives CASSQDRSSPLHF.